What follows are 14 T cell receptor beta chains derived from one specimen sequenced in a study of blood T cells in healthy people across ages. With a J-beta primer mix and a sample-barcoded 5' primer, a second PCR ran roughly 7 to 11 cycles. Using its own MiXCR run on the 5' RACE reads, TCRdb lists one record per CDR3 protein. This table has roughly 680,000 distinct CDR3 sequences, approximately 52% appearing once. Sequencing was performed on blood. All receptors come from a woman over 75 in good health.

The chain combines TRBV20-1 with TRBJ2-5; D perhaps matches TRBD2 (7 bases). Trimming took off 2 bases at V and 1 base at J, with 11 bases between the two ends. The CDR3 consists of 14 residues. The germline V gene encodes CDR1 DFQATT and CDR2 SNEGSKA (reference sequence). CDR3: CSARLGGGQETQYF. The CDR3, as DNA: TGCAGTGCTAGATTAGGGGGGGGCCAAGAGACCCAGTACTTC.

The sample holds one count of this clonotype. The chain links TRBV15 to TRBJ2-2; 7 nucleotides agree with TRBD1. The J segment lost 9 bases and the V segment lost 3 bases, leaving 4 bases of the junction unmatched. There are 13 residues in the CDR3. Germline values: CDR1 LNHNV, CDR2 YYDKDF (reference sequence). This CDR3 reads CATSRGQHRELFF. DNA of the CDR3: TGTGCCACCAGCAGGGGACAGCACCGGGAGCTGTTTTTT.

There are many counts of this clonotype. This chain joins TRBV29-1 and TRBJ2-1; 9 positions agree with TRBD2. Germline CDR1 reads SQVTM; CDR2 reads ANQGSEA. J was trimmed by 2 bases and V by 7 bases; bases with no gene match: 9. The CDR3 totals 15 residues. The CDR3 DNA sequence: TGCAGCGGCGTAGGACTAGCGTTAACCTACAATGAGCAGTTCTTC. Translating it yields CSGVGLALTYNEQFF.

Here the CDR3 reads CASSQDPQDEQFF. In nucleotides, the CDR3 is TGTGCCAGCAGCCAAGATCCCCAGGATGAGCAGTTCTTC. This chain uses TRBV4-2 with TRBJ2-1; D remains unclear. V gave up 0 bases and J gave up 8 bases, with 8 bases separating them. CDR3 length: 13 residues. Germline CDR1 and CDR2: LGHNA and YNFKEQ.

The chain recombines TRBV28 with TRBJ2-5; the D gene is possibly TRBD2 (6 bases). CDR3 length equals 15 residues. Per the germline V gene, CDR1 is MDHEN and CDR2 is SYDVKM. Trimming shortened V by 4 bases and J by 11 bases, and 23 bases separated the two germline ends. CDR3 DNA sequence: TGTGCCAGCAGTTGGGGGGATCAACGACGCAATGAGCAGTACTTC. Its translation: CASSWGDQRRNEQYF.

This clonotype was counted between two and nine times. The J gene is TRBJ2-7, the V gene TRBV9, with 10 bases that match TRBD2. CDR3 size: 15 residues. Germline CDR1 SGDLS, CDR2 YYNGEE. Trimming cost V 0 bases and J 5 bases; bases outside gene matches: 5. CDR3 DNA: TGTGCCAGCAGCGTAGAACTAGCGGGATCCAACGAGCAGTACTTC. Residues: CASSVELAGSNEQYF.

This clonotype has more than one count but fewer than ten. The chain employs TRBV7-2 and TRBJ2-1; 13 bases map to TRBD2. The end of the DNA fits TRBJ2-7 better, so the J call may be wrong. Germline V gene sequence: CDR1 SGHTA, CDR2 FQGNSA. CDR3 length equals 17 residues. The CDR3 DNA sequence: TGTGCCAGCAGCCCCAGACTAGCGGGGGGTTCCTACAATGAGCAGTACTTC. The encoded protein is CASSPRLAGGSYNEQYF.

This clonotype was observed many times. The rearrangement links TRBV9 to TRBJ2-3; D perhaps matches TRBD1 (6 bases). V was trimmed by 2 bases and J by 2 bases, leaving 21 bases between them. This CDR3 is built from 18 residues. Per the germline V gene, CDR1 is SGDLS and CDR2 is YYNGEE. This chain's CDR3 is CASSVGGQWVITTDTQYF. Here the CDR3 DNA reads TGTGCCAGCAGCGTTGGGGGCCAATGGGTCATTACCACAGATACGCAGTATTTT.

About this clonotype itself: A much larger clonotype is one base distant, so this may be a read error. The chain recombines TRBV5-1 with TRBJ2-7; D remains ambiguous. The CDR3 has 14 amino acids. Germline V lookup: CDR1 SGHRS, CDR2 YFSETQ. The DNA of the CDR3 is TGCGCCAGCGGCTTGGAAAAAGAGAGCCACGAGCAGTACTTC. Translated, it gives CASGLEKESHEQYF.

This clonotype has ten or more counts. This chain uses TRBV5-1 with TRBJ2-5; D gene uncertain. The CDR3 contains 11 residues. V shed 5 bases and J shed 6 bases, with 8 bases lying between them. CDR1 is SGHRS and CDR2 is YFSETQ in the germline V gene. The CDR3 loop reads CASSSDQTQYF. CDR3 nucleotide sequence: TGCGCCAGCAGTTCCGACCAGACCCAGTACTTC.

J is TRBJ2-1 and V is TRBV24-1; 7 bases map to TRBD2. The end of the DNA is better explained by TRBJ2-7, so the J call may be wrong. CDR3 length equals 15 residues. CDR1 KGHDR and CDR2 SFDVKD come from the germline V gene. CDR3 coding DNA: TGTGCCACCAGGGCGGGAGATTACTCCTACAATGAGCAGTACTTC. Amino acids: CATRAGDYSYNEQYF.

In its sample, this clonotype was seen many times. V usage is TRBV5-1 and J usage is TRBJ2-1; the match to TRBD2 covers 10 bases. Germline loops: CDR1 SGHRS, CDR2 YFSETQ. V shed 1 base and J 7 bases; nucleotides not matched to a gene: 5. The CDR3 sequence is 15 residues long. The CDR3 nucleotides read TGCGCCAGCAGCTTGCTGGAGCGGGGGGGGAATGAGCAGTTCTTC. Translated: CASSLLERGGNEQFF. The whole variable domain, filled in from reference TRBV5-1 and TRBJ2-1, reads KAGVTQTPRYLIKTRGQQVTLSCSPISGHRSVSWYQQTPGQGLQFLFEYFSETQRNKGNFPGRFSGRQFSNSRSEMNVSTLELGDSALYLCASSLLERGGNEQFFGPGTRLTVL.

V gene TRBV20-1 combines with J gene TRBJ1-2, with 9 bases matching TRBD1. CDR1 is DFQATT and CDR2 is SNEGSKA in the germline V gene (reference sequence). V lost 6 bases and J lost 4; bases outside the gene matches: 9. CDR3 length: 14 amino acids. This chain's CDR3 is CSAQETGGIYGYTF. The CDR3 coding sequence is TGCAGTGCACAGGAGACAGGGGGAATCTATGGCTACACCTTC.

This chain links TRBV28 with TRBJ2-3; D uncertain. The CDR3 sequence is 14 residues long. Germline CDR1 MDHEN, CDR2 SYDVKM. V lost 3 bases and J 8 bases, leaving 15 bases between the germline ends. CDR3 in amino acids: CASSFGRVPGTQYF. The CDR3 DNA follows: TGTGCCAGCAGTTTTGGACGGGTCCCGGGTACGCAGTATTTT.